These 17 T cell receptor beta chains came from one sample sequenced in a study of blood T cell repertoires in COVID-19. Only in-frame clones appear in the TCRdb table, and some are missing; sequencing was by immunoSEQ multiplex PCR. The sample carries a few hundred thousand clones, 80% to 85% recorded once. What was sequenced was PBMCs or T cells enriched from blood (not recorded which). These receptors all stem from a woman aged 50 to 60 who had recovered from COVID-19.

The chain has TRBV10-3 and TRBJ2-1; D may be TRBD2 (5 bases). This CDR3 is 14 amino acids long. Trimming took 2 bases from V and 8 from J, leaving 13 bases between them. Germline values: CDR1 ENHRY, CDR2 SYGVKD. CDR3: CAISEGQRVDEQFF. The DNA of the CDR3 is TGTGCCATCAGTGAGGGCCAGAGGGTGGATGAGCAGTTCTTC.

This clone was counted between two and nine times. The chain links TRBV5-1 to TRBJ1-3; D not certain. CDR1 and CDR2 (germline): SGHRS, YFSETQ. The CDR3 consists of 13 residues. Between the trimmed V and J ends, which lost 4 bases and 0 bases, there was a span of 5 bases. The CDR3 loop reads CASSPSSGNTIYF. In DNA form, the CDR3 reads TGCGCCAGCAGCCCCTCCTCTGGAAACACCATATATTTT. Filled out from reference TRBV5-1 and TRBJ1-3, the complete variable domain reads KAGVTQTPRYLIKTRGQQVTLSCSPISGHRSVSWYQQTPGQGLQFLFEYFSETQRNKGNFPGRFSGRQFSNSRSEMNVSTLELGDSALYLCASSPSSGNTIYFGEGSWLTVV.

The rearrangement joins TRBV30 to TRBJ1-2, with unresolved D. The CDR3 totals 16 residues. V dropped 1 base and J dropped 0 bases, with 15 bases sitting between them. Per the germline V gene, CDR1 is GTSNPN and CDR2 is SVGIG (reference sequence). The CDR3 loop is CAWSASWQISNYGYTF. DNA of the CDR3: TGTGCCTGGAGTGCGTCCTGGCAGATATCTAACTATGGCTACACCTTC.

V is TRBV6-2 or TRBV6-3 and J is TRBJ1-1; no clear D gene. This CDR3 contains 12 residues. Germline values: CDR1 MNHEY, CDR2 SVGEGT. The V end lost 4 bases, the J end lost 9 bases, and 12 bases lay between the germline ends. In DNA, the CDR3 is TGTGCCAGCAGTTCGTCCAGCGCGAAAGCTTTCTTT. Its protein product is CASSSSSAKAFF.

The rearrangement uses TRBV19 and TRBJ1-1, with D unclear. CDR3 length: 14 amino acids. Germline V gene lookup returns CDR1 LNHDA and CDR2 SQIVND (reference sequence). Between the trimmed V and J ends, which lost 6 bases and 5 bases, there was a span of 16 bases. The CDR3 sequence: CASRIHSGKTEAFF. CDR3 DNA sequence: TGTGCCAGTAGGATCCACTCAGGCAAGACTGAAGCTTTCTTT.

The CDR3 DNA sequence: TGTGCCAGCAGCTCCATCGGGACTAGCGGGGTACAAGAGACCCAGTACTTC. This encodes CASSSIGTSGVQETQYF. V usage is TRBV7-9 and J usage is TRBJ2-5, with TRBD2 identical over 13 bases. Germline lookup yields CDR1 SEHNR and CDR2 FQNEAQ (reference sequence). There are 17 residues in the CDR3. Trimming at V came to 4 bases and at J to 2 bases, leaving 7 bases not matched to a gene.

The chain is built from TRBV25-1 and TRBJ2-5; D gene ambiguous. V dropped 2 bases and J dropped 8 bases, with 6 bases sitting between them. CDR3 length equals 11 residues. The germline V gene has CDR1 MGHDK and CDR2 SYGVNS. The CDR3 sequence is CASSEARTQYF. The CDR3 DNA sequence: TGTGCCAGCAGTGAAGCCAGAACCCAGTACTTC.

This CDR3 reads CASSPSGGANWDGYTF. CDR3 in DNA: TGTGCCAGCAGCCCTAGTGGGGGGGCGAATTGGGATGGCTACACCTTC. This rearrangement joins TRBV5-6 to TRBJ1-2; possible D gene TRBD1, 6 bases. The CDR3 runs 16 residues. Germline V gene lookup returns CDR1 SGHDT and CDR2 YYEEEE. Trimming removed 4 bases from V and 6 bases from J, with 22 bases in between.

The gene calls are TRBV7-6 and TRBJ1-4, with 8 bases that match TRBD1. CDR3 length equals 19 residues. Germline loops: CDR1 SGHVS, CDR2 FNYEAQ. V shed 2 bases and J 0 bases; nucleotides not matched to a gene: 11. The CDR3 loop is CASSLRPTGENPTNEKLFF. CDR3 coding DNA: TGTGCCAGCAGCTTAAGGCCGACAGGGGAGAATCCAACTAATGAAAAACTGTTTTTT.

The gene calls are TRBV27 and TRBJ2-1; TRBD2 aligns across 15 bases. This CDR3 has 19 residues. V shed 2 bases, J shed 9 bases, and the junction held 14 bases outside the gene matches. Germline assignment: CDR1 MNHEY and CDR2 SMNVEV (reference sequence). CDR3 region: CASSLIGLAGGPPSIEQFF. The CDR3 DNA reads TGTGCCAGCAGTTTAATTGGACTAGCGGGAGGGCCCCCCTCGATTGAGCAGTTCTTC.

The chain recombines TRBV4-3 with TRBJ1-6; TRBD1 agrees at 8 bases. The CDR3 has 16 amino acids. The V segment lost 0 bases and the J segment 8 bases; nucleotides outside the gene matches: 6. Germline V lookup: CDR1 LGHNA, CDR2 YSLEER. CDR3 nucleotides: TGCGCCAGCAGCCAAGACATCACAGGGGGGTATTCACCCCTCCACTTT. Amino acid sequence: CASSQDITGGYSPLHF.

J is TRBJ1-2 and V is TRBV30; no reliable D call. V was pared by 0 bases and J by 4 bases, with 12 bases between. The CDR3 consists of 14 residues. Per the germline V gene, CDR1 is GTSNPN and CDR2 is SVGIG (reference sequence). In DNA form, the CDR3 reads TGTGCCTGGAGTGTACATGAGGGTTCCTATGGCTACACCTTC. It specifies CAWSVHEGSYGYTF.

The chain employs TRBV7-3 and TRBJ2-3, with 7 bases aligning to TRBD2. Per the germline V gene, CDR1 is SGHTA and CDR2 is FQGTGA. Germline trimming cut 5 bases from V and 6 bases from J; bases unmatched to any gene: 5. The CDR3 runs 13 residues. The CDR3 spells CASSPMGGDTQYF. The CDR3 DNA reads as TGTGCCAGCAGCCCAATGGGGGGGGATACGCAGTATTTT.

This chain connects TRBV2 to TRBJ1-6; TRBD1 agrees at 7 bases. In germline, CDR1 is SNHLY, CDR2 FYNNEI. There are 15 residues in the CDR3. V lost 6 bases to trimming and J lost 7 bases; unmatched junction nucleotides: 9. The CDR3 sequence is CASRQIQGSNSPLHF. The CDR3 DNA reads as TGTGCCAGCAGACAAATACAGGGGTCGAATTCACCCCTCCACTTT.

The chain combines TRBV10-3 with TRBJ2-1, with 7 bases fitting TRBD1. The CDR3 has 13 amino acids. Trimming at V came to 7 bases and at J to 4 bases, leaving 4 bases not matched to a gene. The germline V gene has CDR1 ENHRY and CDR2 SYGVKD. CDR3 protein: CAITGQQYNEQFF. CDR3 DNA sequence: TGTGCCATCACGGGACAGCAATACAATGAGCAGTTCTTC.

The sample holds a few counts of this clone. CDR3 region: CASSFEQNTEAFF. The CDR3 nucleotides read TGTGCCAGCAGTTTTGAACAGAACACTGAAGCTTTCTTT. V gene TRBV27 combines with J gene TRBJ1-1; unclear D gene. The CDR3 has 13 amino acids. Germline CDR1 reads MNHEY; CDR2 reads SMNVEV (reference sequence). V lost 3 bases, J lost 1 base, and 6 bases lay in between.

The genes are TRBV30 and TRBJ2-5; D not certain. The CDR3 sequence is 14 residues long. Germline assignment: CDR1 GTSNPN and CDR2 SVGIG (reference sequence). V lost 2 bases and J lost 1, with 11 bases in between. This chain's CDR3 is CAWSTHYLQETQYF. Here the CDR3 DNA reads TGTGCCTGGAGTACCCACTACCTCCAAGAGACCCAGTACTTC.